This T cell receptor beta chain was found in a study of identical twins. Study-level findings and limits: The more abundant beta clonotypes in cord blood had fewer insertions, and memory repertoires did not show this.

TCRdb reanalysed the 5' RACE reads using MiXCR and keeps one entry per CDR3 protein. The sample includes about 690,000 distinct CDR3 sequences, over 5% of them seen just once. The CDR3 consists of 14 residues. As for this clonotype: Its cognate antigen is unknown.

V usage is TRBV21-1 and J usage is TRBJ2-1; the table's D call of TRBD2 was not tested on the DNA. TRBV21-1 is an annotated pseudogene. The sample comprised naive T cells sorted from blood. The receptor's source is a man younger than 35 in good health. The CDR3 DNA follows: TGTGCCAGCAGCCGACACGGCGGGGACAATGAGCAGTTCTTC. Protein: CASSRHGGDNEQFF.